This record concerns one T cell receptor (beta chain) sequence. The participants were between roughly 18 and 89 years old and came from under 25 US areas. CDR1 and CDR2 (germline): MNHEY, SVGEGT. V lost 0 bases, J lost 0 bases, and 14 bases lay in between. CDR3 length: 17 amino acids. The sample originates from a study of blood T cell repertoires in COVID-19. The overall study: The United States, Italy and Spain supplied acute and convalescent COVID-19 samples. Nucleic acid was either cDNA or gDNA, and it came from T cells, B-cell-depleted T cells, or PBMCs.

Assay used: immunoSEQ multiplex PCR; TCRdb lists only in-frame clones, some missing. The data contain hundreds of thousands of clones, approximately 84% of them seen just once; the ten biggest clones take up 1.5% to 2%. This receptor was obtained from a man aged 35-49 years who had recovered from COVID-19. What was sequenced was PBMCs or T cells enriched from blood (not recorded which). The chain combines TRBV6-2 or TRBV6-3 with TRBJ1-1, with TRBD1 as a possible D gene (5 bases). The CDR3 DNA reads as TGTGCCAGCAGTTACTCGTTTGGGGCAGGGTTGAACACTGAAGCTTTCTTT. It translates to CASSYSFGAGLNTEAFF.